Following are 20 T cell receptor beta chains from one sample sequenced in a study of blood T cell repertoires in COVID-19. Repertoires were generated with immunoSEQ multiplex PCR, while TCRdb's copy carries only in-frame clones and drops some. This table holds over 200,000 clones, 65% to 85% found once. The sample consisted of peripheral blood. These receptors were taken from a man older than 75 with acute or convalescent COVID-19.

This chain joins TRBV21-1 and TRBJ2-7; TRBD2 is the table's D call and was not checked against the DNA. TRBV21-1 is labeled a pseudogene. This CDR3 has 11 residues. The CDR3 sequence: CARNEGYEQYF. The CDR3 DNA sequence: TGTGCCAGAAATGAGGGCTACGAGCAGTACTTC.

The rearrangement uses TRBV6-1 and TRBJ1-1; D ambiguous. The length of the CDR3 is 16 residues. The germline V and J ends were trimmed by 1 base and 3 bases, with 15 bases remaining between them. Germline lookup yields CDR1 MNHNS and CDR2 SASEGT. This CDR3 is CASSEDTRYRDTEAFF. The CDR3 nucleotides read TGTGCCAGCAGTGAAGATACTAGGTATAGGGACACTGAAGCTTTCTTT.

The rearrangement links TRBV3-1 (or the pseudogene TRBV3-2) to TRBJ2-1; the match to TRBD2 covers 9 bases. Per the germline V gene, CDR1 is LGHDT and CDR2 is YNNKEL (reference sequence). CDR3 length: 18 residues. The V and J ends lost 0 bases and 9 bases, in that order; junction bases with no gene match: 15. The CDR3 protein is CASSQEGSGGWEMGEQFF. CDR3 DNA sequence: TGTGCCAGCAGCCAAGAAGGGAGCGGGGGGTGGGAGATGGGTGAGCAGTTCTTC.

The chain joins TRBV7-2 to TRBJ2-5; 11 bases map to TRBD2. V dropped 3 bases and J dropped 5; count of bases not matched to a gene: 11. Germline V CDR1 and CDR2: SGHTA, FQGNSA. CDR3 size: 17 residues. This CDR3 reads CASSLGLAGGRRETQYF. The CDR3 DNA reads as TGTGCCAGCAGCTTGGGGTTAGCGGGGGGGCGGCGGGAGACCCAGTACTTC.

This clone came up a few times. The chain has TRBV19 and TRBJ2-2, with D possibly matching TRBD1 (6 bases). There are 15 residues in the CDR3. Germline V CDR1 and CDR2: LNHDA, SQIVND (reference sequence). Trimming took off 6 bases at V and 2 bases at J, with 13 bases between the two ends. The CDR3 spells CASSMGAFNTGELFF. The CDR3 nucleotides read TGTGCCAGTAGCATGGGGGCGTTTAACACCGGGGAGCTGTTTTTT.

V is TRBV6-5 and J is TRBJ1-1; 8 bases match TRBD1. Trimming took 5 bases from V and 4 from J; bases not matched to a gene: 3. This CDR3 is 13 amino acids long. Looked up from germline, CDR1 is MNHEY and CDR2 is SVGAGI. The CDR3 bases are TGTGCCAGCAGTAGCACAGGGGGCACTGAAGCTTTCTTT. It codes for CASSSTGGTEAFF.

This chain joins TRBV5-1 and TRBJ1-2; D may be TRBD1 (6 bases). CDR3 length: 16 amino acids. Germline values: CDR1 SGHRS, CDR2 YFSETQ. Trimming cost V 0 bases and J 4 bases, with 16 bases left between them. As DNA, the CDR3 is TGCGCCAGCAGCTTGGAAGGTTCAGGGGCGATCTATGGCTACACCTTC. Protein sequence: CASSLEGSGAIYGYTF.

The rearrangement links TRBV7-3 to TRBJ2-5; possible D gene TRBD1, 6 bases. V was trimmed by 5 bases and J by 4 bases, leaving 11 bases between them. CDR1 and CDR2 from the germline V gene are SGHTA and FQGTGA. The CDR3 is made up of 13 amino acids. The CDR3, as DNA: TGTGCCAGCAGCCCCGGGACATTAGAGACCCAGTACTTC. Its translation is CASSPGTLETQYF. The whole variable domain, filled in from reference TRBV7-3 and TRBJ2-5, reads GAGVSQTPSNKVTEKGKYVELRCDPISGHTALYWYRQSLGQGPEFLIYFQGTGAADDSGLPNDRFFAVRPEGSVSTLKIQRTERGDSAVYLCASSPGTLETQYFGPGTRLLVL.

This rearrangement joins TRBV28 to TRBJ2-7; the match to TRBD2 covers 10 bases. CDR1 and CDR2 (germline): MDHEN, SYDVKM. Unmatched junction bases numbered 4, after V lost 4 bases and J lost 7 bases. CDR3 size: 13 residues. The CDR3 loop reads CASSWLAGGEQYF. As DNA, the CDR3 is TGTGCCAGCAGTTGGTTAGCGGGGGGTGAGCAGTACTTC.

DNA for the CDR3: TGTGCCAGCAGCTTAGGACTAGCGGGAGTAGATACGCAGTATTTT. This translates into CASSLGLAGVDTQYF. The chain is built from TRBV7-9 and TRBJ2-3; TRBD2 matches 12 bases. V shed 1 base and J 5 bases; nucleotides not matched to a gene: 1. Germline values: CDR1 SEHNR, CDR2 FQNEAQ (reference sequence). CDR3 length: 15 residues. Full variable domain (outside the CDR3, taken from reference TRBV7-9 and TRBJ2-3): DTGVSQNPRHKITKRGQNVTFRCDPISEHNRLYWYRQTLGQGPEFLTYFQNEAQLEKSRLLSDRFSAERPKGSFSTLEIQRTEQGDSAMYLCASSLGLAGVDTQYFGPGTRLTVL.

This sequence joins TRBV9 and TRBJ2-5, with D unresolved. Germline CDR1 and CDR2: SGDLS and YYNGEE. The CDR3 extends over 15 amino acids. V was shortened by 0 bases and J by 1 base, with 10 bases between the two germline ends. As DNA, the CDR3 is TGTGCCAGCAGCGTAGGATCGGGTAGCCAAGAGACCCAGTACTTC. It codes for CASSVGSGSQETQYF.

This sequence joins TRBV9 and TRBJ2-5, with 7 bases fitting TRBD2. J lost 5 bases, V lost 1 base, and 14 bases had no gene match. Germline V lookup: CDR1 SGDLS, CDR2 YYNGEE. The CDR3 is 17 residues long. CDR3 loop: CASSVTVGGSKGETQYF. Here the CDR3 DNA reads TGTGCCAGCAGCGTAACAGTGGGCGGGAGCAAGGGGGAGACCCAGTACTTC.

This clone was observed a single time. The chain has TRBV28 and TRBJ1-3, with D possibly TRBD1 on 6 matching bases. The V end was cut by 5 bases, the J end by 7 bases, with 18 bases between. The CDR3 is 15 amino acids. CDR1 and CDR2 (germline): MDHEN, SYDVKM. DNA of the CDR3: TGTGCCAGCAGTACTGGGGGGGGCGCGCCGAACACCATATATTTT. It translates to CASSTGGGAPNTIYF.

The CDR3 DNA sequence: TGTGCCAGCAGTAGTGGCTCCTACGAGCAGTACTTC. This sequence encodes CASSSGSYEQYF. The chain is built from TRBV5-4 and TRBJ2-7; D unresolved. CDR1 and CDR2 from the germline V gene are SGHNT and YYREEE (reference sequence). This CDR3 region has 12 residues. V was trimmed by 5 bases and J by 0 bases, leaving 6 bases between them. Looking up the rest from reference TRBV5-4 and TRBJ2-7 gives the full variable domain: ETGVTQSPTHLIKTRGQQVTLRCSSQSGHNTVSWYQQALGQGPQFIFQYYREEENGRGNFPPRFSGLQFPNYSSELNVNALELDDSALYLCASSSGSYEQYFGPGTRLTVT.

In its sample, this clone was seen once. CDR3 nucleotides: TGTGCCAGCAGTCTTAGCGGGTCCGAGCAGTTCTTC. The encoded protein is CASSLSGSEQFF. This chain joins TRBV2 and TRBJ2-1; 7 nucleotides match TRBD2. CDR1 is SNHLY, CDR2 FYNNEI, per germline. The CDR3 totals 12 residues. V dropped 5 bases and J dropped 10; count of bases not matched to a gene: 5.

The chain uses TRBV5-1 and TRBJ2-3, with 7 bases aligning to TRBD1. Germline lookup yields CDR1 SGHRS and CDR2 YFSETQ. There are 16 residues in the CDR3. V lost 0 bases and J lost 4; bases outside the gene matches: 8. CDR3 coding DNA: TGCGCCAGCAGCTTGGATATAGGGGGCGTCTCAGATACGCAGTATTTT. Encoded protein: CASSLDIGGVSDTQYF.

The chain couples TRBV6-6 to TRBJ2-1, with D perhaps TRBD1 (6 bases). V lost 5 bases and J lost 2, with 13 bases in between. CDR3 length: 15 residues. Per germline, CDR1 MNHNY and CDR2 SVGAGI (reference sequence). CDR3 sequence: CASSTLGTTYNEQFF. CDR3 coding DNA: TGTGCCAGCAGTACACTCGGGACAACCTACAATGAGCAGTTCTTC.

The chain uses TRBV5-1 and TRBJ2-2; D possibly corresponds to TRBD2 (5 bases). This CDR3 spans 14 amino acids. V lost 0 bases and J lost 4, with 7 bases in between. Per germline, CDR1 SGHRS and CDR2 YFSETQ. The CDR3: CASSLDGSTGELFF. CDR3 DNA sequence: TGCGCCAGCAGCTTGGATGGGAGCACCGGGGAGCTGTTTTTT.

The chain couples TRBV6-5 to TRBJ2-5; TRBD1 aligns across 7 bases. V lost 7 bases, J lost 5 bases, and 13 bases stayed unmatched. CDR3 length: 15 residues. The V gene's germline CDR1 is MNHEY and CDR2 SVGAGI. The CDR3 sequence: CASTLLGRGRETQYF. In DNA, the CDR3 is TGTGCCAGCACTCTTTTGGGTAGGGGGCGTGAGACCCAGTACTTC.

This rearrangement joins TRBV19 to TRBJ2-1; 12 nucleotides agree with TRBD2. Germline lookup yields CDR1 LNHDA and CDR2 SQIVND (reference sequence). Trimming cost V 3 bases and J 3 bases; bases outside gene matches: 3. This CDR3 has 16 residues. The CDR3 DNA follows: TGTGCCAGTAGTATGGGACTAGCGGGTTTCTACAATGAGCAGTTCTTC. Translation: CASSMGLAGFYNEQFF.